This T cell receptor (beta chain) was found in a study of T cell responses to AZD1222 COVID-19 vaccine. Profiling relied on immunoSEQ multiplex PCR, and the TCRdb table lists in-frame clones only, not all of them. Altogether 100,000 to 150,000 clones are present, 90% being singletons, with the ten largest covering around 4.5%. With 0 bases removed from V and 3 bases from J, the gap between germline ends came to 9 bases. The germline CDR1 and CDR2 sequences are SQVTM and ANQGSEA. CDR3 length: 13 amino acids. This sequence originates from an adult in good health. V usage is TRBV29-1 and J usage is TRBJ2-7; D ambiguous. Sequences were derived from peripheral blood, sampled on day 0 of MenACWY control vaccination. The CDR3 nucleotides read TGCAGCGTTGAAGAGGGGTCAGGCTACGAGCAGTACTTC. It specifies CSVEEGSGYEQYF.